Listed here is a single T cell receptor (beta chain). Its matching antigen is unknown. CDR3 length: 13 amino acids. Trimming cost V 0 bases and J 7 bases, with 9 bases left between them. Germline loops: CDR1 SGHVS, CDR2 FNYEAQ. This sample was taken from a study of T cell responses to AZD1222 COVID-19 vaccine. Study findings and constraints: Of spike-specific TCRs, nearly half reportedly target regions left unmutated in variants.

Sequencing was performed with immunoSEQ multiplex PCR; in TCRdb, only in-frame clones are kept and a portion is missing. The data show about 110,000 clones, with 70% to 90% seen just once and roughly 3% held by the top ten. The clonotype originates from an adult in good health. This material consisted of peripheral blood, taken on day 0 of AZD1222 vaccination. The chain links TRBV7-6 to TRBJ1-2, with no clear D. CDR3 loop: CASSLAGWSGYTF. As DNA, the CDR3 is TGTGCCAGCAGCTTAGCGGGGTGGTCTGGCTACACCTTC. The full variable domain, completed using reference TRBV7-6 and TRBJ1-2, is GAGVSQSPRYKVTKRGQDVALRCDPISGHVSLYWYRQALGQGPEFLTYFNYEAQQDKSGLPNDRFSAERPEGSISTLTIQRTEQRDSAMYRCASSLAGWSGYTFGSGTRLTVV.